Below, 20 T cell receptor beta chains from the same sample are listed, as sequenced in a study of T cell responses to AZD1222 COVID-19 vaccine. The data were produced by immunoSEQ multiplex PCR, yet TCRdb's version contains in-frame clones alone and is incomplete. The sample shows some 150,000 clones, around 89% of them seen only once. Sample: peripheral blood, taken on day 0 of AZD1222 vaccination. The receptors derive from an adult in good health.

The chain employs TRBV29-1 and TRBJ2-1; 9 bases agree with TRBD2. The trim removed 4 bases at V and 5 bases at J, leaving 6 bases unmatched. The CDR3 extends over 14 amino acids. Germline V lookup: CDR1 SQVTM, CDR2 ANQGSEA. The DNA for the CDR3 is TGCAGCGTTGCCGCCAGGACTAGCGACAATGAGCAGTTCTTC. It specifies CSVAARTSDNEQFF.

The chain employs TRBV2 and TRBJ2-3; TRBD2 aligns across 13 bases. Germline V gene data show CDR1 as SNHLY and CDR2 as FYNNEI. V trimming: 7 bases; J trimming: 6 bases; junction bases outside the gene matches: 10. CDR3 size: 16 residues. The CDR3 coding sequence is TGTGCCAGCAAATTAGGACTAGCGGGGGATGGGGATACGCAGTATTTT. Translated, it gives CASKLGLAGDGDTQYF. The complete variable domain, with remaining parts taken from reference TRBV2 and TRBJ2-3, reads EPEVTQTPSHQVTQMGQEVILRCVPISNHLYFYWYRQILGQKVEFLVSFYNNEISEKSEIFDDQFSVERPDGSNFTLKIRSTKLEDSAMYFCASKLGLAGDGDTQYFGPGTRLTVL.

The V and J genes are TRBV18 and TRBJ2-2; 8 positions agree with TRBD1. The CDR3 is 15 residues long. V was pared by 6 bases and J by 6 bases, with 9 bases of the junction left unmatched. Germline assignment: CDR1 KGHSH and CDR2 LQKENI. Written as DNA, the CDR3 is TGTGCCAGCTCCCGTGGACAGGGACAGGCCGGGGAGCTGTTTTTT. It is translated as CASSRGQGQAGELFF.

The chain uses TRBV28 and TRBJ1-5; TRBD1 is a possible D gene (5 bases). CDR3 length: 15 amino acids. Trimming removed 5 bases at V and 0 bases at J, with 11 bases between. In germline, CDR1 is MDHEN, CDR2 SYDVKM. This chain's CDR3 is CASSPDSHSNQPQHF. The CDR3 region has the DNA TGTGCCAGCAGTCCTGACAGTCATAGCAATCAGCCCCAGCATTTT. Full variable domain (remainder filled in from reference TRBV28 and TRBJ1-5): DVKVTQSSRYLVKRTGEKVFLECVQDMDHENMFWYRQDPGLGLRLIYFSYDVKMKEKGDIPEGYSVSREKKERFSLILESASTNQTSMYLCASSPDSHSNQPQHFGDGTRLSIL.

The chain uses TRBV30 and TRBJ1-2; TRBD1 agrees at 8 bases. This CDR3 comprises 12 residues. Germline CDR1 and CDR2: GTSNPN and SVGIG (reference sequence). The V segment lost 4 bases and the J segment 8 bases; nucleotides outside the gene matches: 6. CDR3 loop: CAWIGQGVGYTF. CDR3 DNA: TGTGCCTGGATCGGACAGGGAGTCGGCTACACCTTC.

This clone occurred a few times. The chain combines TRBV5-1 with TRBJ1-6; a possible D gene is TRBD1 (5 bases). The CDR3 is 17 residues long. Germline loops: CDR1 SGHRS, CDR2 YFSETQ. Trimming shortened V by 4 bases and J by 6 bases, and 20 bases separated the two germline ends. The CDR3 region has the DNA TGCGCCAGCAGCCCCAAGCCGACAGTCCCTCTTAATTCACCCCTCCACTTT. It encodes CASSPKPTVPLNSPLHF.

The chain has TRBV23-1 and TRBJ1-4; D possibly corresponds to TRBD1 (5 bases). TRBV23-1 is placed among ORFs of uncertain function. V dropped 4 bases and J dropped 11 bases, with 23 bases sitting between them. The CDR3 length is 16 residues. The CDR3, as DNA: TGCGCCAGCAGTCCAACTTTTGACAGTCGAGGTGTCAAACTGTTTTTT. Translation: CASSPTFDSRGVKLFF.

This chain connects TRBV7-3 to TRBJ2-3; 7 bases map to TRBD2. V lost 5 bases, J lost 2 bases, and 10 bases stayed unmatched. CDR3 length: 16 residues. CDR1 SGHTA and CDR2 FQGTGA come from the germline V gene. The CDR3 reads CASSAGGGGFTDTQYF. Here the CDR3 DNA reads TGTGCCAGCAGCGCGGGTGGCGGGGGATTCACAGATACGCAGTATTTT.

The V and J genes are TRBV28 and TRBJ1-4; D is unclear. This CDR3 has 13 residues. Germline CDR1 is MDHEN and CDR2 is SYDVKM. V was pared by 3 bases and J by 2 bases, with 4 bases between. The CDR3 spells CASSFVTNEKLFF. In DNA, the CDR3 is TGTGCCAGCAGTTTCGTGACTAATGAAAAACTGTTTTTT.

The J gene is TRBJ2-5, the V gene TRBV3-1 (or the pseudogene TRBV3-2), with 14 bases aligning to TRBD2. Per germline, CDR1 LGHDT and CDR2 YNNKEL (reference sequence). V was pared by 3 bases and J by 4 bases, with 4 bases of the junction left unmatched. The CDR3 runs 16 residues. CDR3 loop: CASSHAGLAGGETQYF. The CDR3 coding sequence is TGTGCCAGCAGCCATGCTGGACTAGCGGGGGGAGAGACCCAGTACTTC.

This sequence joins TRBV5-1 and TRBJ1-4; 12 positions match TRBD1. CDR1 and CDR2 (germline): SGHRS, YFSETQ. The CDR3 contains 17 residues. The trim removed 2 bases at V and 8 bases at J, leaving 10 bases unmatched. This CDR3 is CASSFGGQGAVIEKLFF. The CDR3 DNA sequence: TGCGCCAGCAGCTTCGGGGGACAGGGGGCCGTTATAGAAAAACTGTTTTTT.

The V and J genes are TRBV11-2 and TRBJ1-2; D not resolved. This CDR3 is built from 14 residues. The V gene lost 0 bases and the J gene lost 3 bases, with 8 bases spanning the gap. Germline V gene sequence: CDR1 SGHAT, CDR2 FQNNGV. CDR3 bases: TGTGCCAGCAGCTTAGATGGCCCGGACTATGGCTACACCTTC. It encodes CASSLDGPDYGYTF. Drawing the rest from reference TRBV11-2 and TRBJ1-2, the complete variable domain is EAGVAQSPRYKIIEKRQSVAFWCNPISGHATLYWYQQILGQGPKLLIQFQNNGVVDDSQLPKDRFSAERLKGVDSTLKIQPAKLEDSAVYLCASSLDGPDYGYTFGSGTRLTVV.

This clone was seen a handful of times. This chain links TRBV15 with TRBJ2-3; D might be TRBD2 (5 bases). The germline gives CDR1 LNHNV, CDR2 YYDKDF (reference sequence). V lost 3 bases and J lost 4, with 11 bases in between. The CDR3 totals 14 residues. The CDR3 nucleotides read TGTGCCACCAGCAGGGCTAGCTCCCCAGATACGCAGTATTTT. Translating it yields CATSRASSPDTQYF.

CDR3: CSVAGLGNEKLFF. CDR3 nucleotide sequence: TGCAGCGTAGCGGGTTTGGGGAATGAAAAACTGTTTTTT. V and J are TRBV29-1 and TRBJ1-4; D not certain. The germline V gene has CDR1 SQVTM and CDR2 ANQGSEA. The V end was cut by 6 bases, the J end by 5 bases, with 13 bases between. The CDR3 extends over 13 amino acids.

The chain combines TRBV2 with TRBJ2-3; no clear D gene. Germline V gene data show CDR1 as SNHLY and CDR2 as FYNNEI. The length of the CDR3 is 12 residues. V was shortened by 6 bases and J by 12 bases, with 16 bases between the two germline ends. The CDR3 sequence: CASSVTYVPQYF. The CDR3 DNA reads TGTGCCAGCAGCGTCACTTACGTCCCCCAGTATTTT.

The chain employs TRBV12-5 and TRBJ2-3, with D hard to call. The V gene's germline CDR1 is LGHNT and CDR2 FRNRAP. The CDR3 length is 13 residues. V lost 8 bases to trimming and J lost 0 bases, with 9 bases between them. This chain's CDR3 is CASMLQSTDTQYF. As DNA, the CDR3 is TGTGCTAGTATGTTGCAGAGCACAGATACGCAGTATTTT.

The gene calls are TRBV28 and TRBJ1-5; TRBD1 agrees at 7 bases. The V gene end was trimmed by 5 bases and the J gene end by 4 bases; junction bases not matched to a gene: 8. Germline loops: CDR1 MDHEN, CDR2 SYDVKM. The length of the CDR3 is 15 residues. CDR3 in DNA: TGTGCCAGCAGTGACCCGACAGGGAGGAATCAGCCCCAGCATTTT. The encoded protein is CASSDPTGRNQPQHF.

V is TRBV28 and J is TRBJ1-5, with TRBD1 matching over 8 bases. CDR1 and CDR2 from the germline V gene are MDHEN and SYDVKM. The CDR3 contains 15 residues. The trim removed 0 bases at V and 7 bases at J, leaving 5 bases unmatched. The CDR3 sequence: CASSLWDRERQPQHF. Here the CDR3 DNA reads TGTGCCAGCAGTTTATGGGACAGGGAAAGACAGCCCCAGCATTTT.

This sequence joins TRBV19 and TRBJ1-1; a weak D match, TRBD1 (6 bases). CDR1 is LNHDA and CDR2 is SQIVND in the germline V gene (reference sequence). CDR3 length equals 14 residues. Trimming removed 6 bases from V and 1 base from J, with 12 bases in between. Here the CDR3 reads CASRQDRSNTEAFF. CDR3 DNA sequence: TGTGCCAGTAGGCAGGACAGATCGAACACTGAAGCTTTCTTT.

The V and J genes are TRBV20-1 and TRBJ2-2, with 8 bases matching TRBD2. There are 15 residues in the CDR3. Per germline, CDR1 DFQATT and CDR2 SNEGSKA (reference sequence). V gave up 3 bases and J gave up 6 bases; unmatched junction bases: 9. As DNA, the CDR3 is TGCAGTGCTAGTTATTCGGGACTAGTAGCCGGGGAGCTGTTTTTT. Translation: CSASYSGLVAGELFF.